These 17 T cell receptor beta chains originate from one sample sequenced in a study of cytomegalovirus exposure and HLA in healthy donors. 60 Vbeta and 13 Jbeta primers were used in PCR. The method was immunoSEQ multiplex PCR; TCRdb's version includes in-frame clones alone and lacks a portion of them. The repertoire has some 14,000 clones, less than 75% of them found once; the top ten carry approximately 19%. The sample was PBMCs. These TCRs come from a woman in her forties or fifties in good health and CMV-seropositive.

The J gene is TRBJ2-1, the V gene TRBV6-5; the match to TRBD1 covers 8 bases. The CDR3 contains 13 residues. The V segment lost 7 bases and the J segment 10 bases; nucleotides outside the gene matches: 9. The germline CDR1 and CDR2 sequences are MNHEY and SVGAGI. This CDR3 is CASTLSGGREQFF. As DNA, the CDR3 is TGTGCCAGCACTTTATCAGGGGGCCGGGAGCAGTTCTTC.

The chain couples TRBV6-5 to TRBJ2-7, with D possibly being TRBD1 (5 bases). The CDR3 extends over 14 amino acids. V was pared by 5 bases and J by 5 bases, with 16 bases between. Germline V gene data show CDR1 as MNHEY and CDR2 as SVGAGI. The DNA of the CDR3 is TGTGCCAGCAGTCGATTCACAGGTAGTGACGAGCAGTACTTC. Translation: CASSRFTGSDEQYF.

The rearrangement links TRBV29-1 to TRBJ1-1; D may be TRBD1 (5 bases). Germline CDR1 SQVTM, CDR2 ANQGSEA. The V end was cut by 4 bases, the J end by 4 bases, with 10 bases between. There are 12 residues in the CDR3. CDR3 DNA sequence: TGCAGCGTTGTGCTGGGACTCACTGAAGCTTTCTTT. Protein sequence: CSVVLGLTEAFF.

Only one count was recorded for this clone. The CDR3 region has the DNA TGCGCCAGCAGCCAAGATGGGCAGGGTGGTCAGCCCCAGCATTTT. Translation: CASSQDGQGGQPQHF. The rearrangement links TRBV4-1 to TRBJ1-5; the D gene is possibly TRBD1 (5 bases). Trimming took 0 bases from V and 6 from J, leaving 12 bases between them. Per germline, CDR1 MGHRA and CDR2 YSYEKL. This CDR3 region has 15 residues.

The chain uses TRBV29-1 and TRBJ2-1, with a possible D match to TRBD2 (5 bases). CDR3 length: 14 residues. The germline V gene encodes CDR1 SQVTM and CDR2 ANQGSEA. V was shortened by 7 bases and J by 5 bases, with 18 bases between the two germline ends. The CDR3 coding sequence is TGCAGCGGGGTCTTTAGAGGGTTCCACAATGAGCAGTTCTTC. It yields the protein CSGVFRGFHNEQFF.

V usage is TRBV15 and J usage is TRBJ2-1; TRBD2 might be the D (6 bases). V lost 3 bases and J lost 2, with 8 bases in between. The CDR3 covers 14 residues. Germline assignment: CDR1 LNHNV and CDR2 YYDKDF (reference sequence). Here the CDR3 DNA reads TGTGCCACCAGCAGTTTAGCGGCCTACAATGAGCAGTTCTTC. It translates to CATSSLAAYNEQFF.

The rearrangement uses TRBV29-1 and TRBJ2-2, with 10 bases aligning to TRBD1. The ends lost 6 bases at V and 7 bases at J; junction bases unmatched: 11. From germline, CDR1 is SQVTM and CDR2 ANQGSEA. This CDR3 has 15 amino acids. This chain's CDR3 is CSVIPGTGVVGELFF. CDR3 nucleotides: TGCAGCGTCATCCCCGGGACAGGGGTCGTCGGGGAGCTGTTTTTT.

V and J are TRBV6-1 and TRBJ2-2; a weak D match, TRBD2 (6 bases). Germline V lookup: CDR1 MNHNS, CDR2 SASEGT. V lost 10 bases and J lost 5, with 20 bases in between. This CDR3 has 15 amino acids. The CDR3: CATRKREEMTGELFF. The CDR3 DNA follows: TGTGCCACCCGGAAGAGGGAGGAGATGACCGGGGAGCTGTTTTTT.

The V call is TRBV4-2, the J call TRBJ2-1; D is unresolved. The CDR3 extends over 20 amino acids. V gave up 4 bases and J gave up 0 bases, with 25 bases separating them. CDR1 is LGHNA, CDR2 YNFKEQ, per germline. CDR3 sequence: CASSLQMAQWVFGSYNEQFF. The CDR3 DNA reads as TGTGCCAGCAGCCTCCAAATGGCACAGTGGGTATTCGGCTCCTACAATGAGCAGTTCTTC.

The chain has TRBV7-2 and TRBJ1-1, with no clear D. This CDR3 has 14 residues. Per the germline V gene, CDR1 is SGHTA and CDR2 is FQGNSA. V lost 1 base to trimming and J lost 3 bases, with 9 bases between them. The CDR3 here is CASSLGIGYTEAFF. The CDR3 bases are TGTGCCAGCAGCTTAGGCATCGGGTACACTGAAGCTTTCTTT.

V is TRBV29-1 and J is TRBJ1-4; TRBD1 agrees at 10 bases. Germline trimming cut 6 bases from V and 7 bases from J; bases unmatched to any gene: 5. This CDR3 is 13 amino acids long. CDR1 is SQVTM, CDR2 ANQGSEA, per germline. CDR3 sequence reads: CSVATGGGEKLFF. The CDR3, as DNA: TGCAGCGTCGCGACAGGGGGCGGTGAAAAACTGTTTTTT.

V gene TRBV6-5 combines with J gene TRBJ1-2; D unresolved. The CDR3 length is 14 residues. Trimming cost V 7 bases and J 4 bases, with 16 bases left between them. Germline V lookup: CDR1 MNHEY, CDR2 SVGAGI. The CDR3 DNA reads TGTGCCAGCAAAGTCGCCCAACGAGGCTATGGCTACACCTTC. It is translated as CASKVAQRGYGYTF.

This clone was counted a few times. CDR3 bases: TGTGCCAGCAGCCAGTCACTAAGTACGCAGTATTTT. Its translation is CASSQSLSTQYF. J is TRBJ2-3 and V is TRBV7-2, with D uncertain. CDR3 length equals 12 residues. V was cut by 5 bases and J by 8 bases, with 11 bases left in between. Germline V gives CDR1 SGHTA, CDR2 FQGNSA.

V and J are TRBV4-3 and TRBJ2-1; maybe TRBD2 (6 bases). Germline CDR1 and CDR2: LGHNA and YSLEER. V shed 4 bases and J shed 9 bases, with 19 bases lying between them. The CDR3 length is 15 residues. The CDR3 DNA reads TGCGCCAGCAGCCCCCTGGTAGCGGTCATGGGTGAGCAGTTCTTC. This codes for CASSPLVAVMGEQFF.

This chain connects TRBV4-3 to TRBJ2-7; 8 bases align to TRBD2. The CDR3 is 15 residues long. CDR1 is LGHNA, CDR2 YSLEER, per germline. With 1 base clipped from V and 4 bases from J, the junction kept 6 bases outside the gene matches. The CDR3 DNA reads TGCGCCAGCAGCCAAGGGCTCGGGGGGGATTACGAGCAGTACTTC. Encoded protein: CASSQGLGGDYEQYF.

The rearrangement joins TRBV30 to TRBJ2-2; 8 nucleotides match TRBD2. Germline V gene lookup returns CDR1 GTSNPN and CDR2 SVGIG (reference sequence). The V and J ends lost 6 bases and 1 base, in that order; junction bases with no gene match: 13. The CDR3 consists of 17 residues. The CDR3 sequence: CACRRKRAGVNTGELFF. The CDR3 bases are TGTGCCTGCCGCCGGAAAAGAGCGGGAGTGAACACCGGGGAGCTGTTTTTT.

Only a few counts were recorded for this clone. CDR3 amino acids: CASSQWDRAYPNYGYTF. CDR3 coding DNA: TGTGCCAGCAGCCAATGGGACAGGGCCTATCCTAACTATGGCTACACCTTC. The rearrangement uses TRBV5-4 and TRBJ1-2; TRBD1 aligns across 9 bases. The CDR3 runs to 17 residues. J was trimmed by 0 bases and V by 4 bases; bases with no gene match: 10. Germline values: CDR1 SGHNT, CDR2 YYREEE (reference sequence).